A few counts support the clone carrying this T cell receptor (beta chain). Its antigen is currently unknown. One junction end does not reproduce the germline sequence, and a read error may be involved. This entry comes from a study of blood T cells in healthy people across ages. Study-wide results and limits: It was the long-lived donors that had more naive CD4+ cells and higher diversity than aged donors.

This CDR3 is built from 15 residues. Germline values: CDR1 LGHNA, CDR2 YSLEER. The study recruited healthy Caucasian donors from Russia who were aged roughly 6 to 100. Through a sample-barcoded 5' primer and a J-beta primer mix, a second PCR was run for roughly 6 to 11 cycles. TCRdb called the 5' RACE reads again in MiXCR, with one record for every CDR3 protein. Of hundreds of thousands of distinct CDR3 sequences in the sample, roughly 44% were seen once. Material for sequencing was blood. This clonotype was obtained from a woman in her fifties or sixties in good health. This chain connects TRBV4-3 to TRBJ2-1, with D tentatively TRBD1 (6 bases). CDR3 DNA sequence: TGTGCCAGCAGCCAAGGGCAGGGGCCCTACAATGAGCAGTTCTTC. Translated: CASSQGQGPYNEQFF.